This T cell receptor (beta chain) was sequenced in a study of CD8 T cells in ankylosing spondylitis. Broader study findings: Ankylosing spondylitis blood appeared to be characterized by a TCR beta motif of fewer than ten highly homologous variants. Disease-linked clones bore a CD8+ phenotype, appearing relatively rarely in peripheral blood.

A remark on this clonotype: Its antigen is not known.

Preparation of TCR beta libraries was done by quantitative 5'-RACE with molecular barcodes. MiXCR, run by TCRdb on the 5' RACE reads, gives a single entry per CDR3 protein. The profile shows over 600,000 distinct CDR3 sequences, roughly 20% of them singletons. The V end was cut by 7 bases, the J end by 3 bases, with 25 bases between. The CDR3 covers 18 residues. CDR1 and CDR2 (germline): MNHNS, SASEGT. The TCR was taken from a male donor with ankylosing spondylitis. The rearrangement uses TRBV6-1 and TRBJ2-1, with D possibly being TRBD2 (6 bases). The sequenced material came from blood, either unsorted or a sorted T cell fraction (not recorded which). DNA for the CDR3: TGTGCCAGCACCAAACGGGGCGGGAACCCCCTGAACTACAATGAGCAGTTCTTC. Protein: CASTKRGGNPLNYNEQFF.